The rows below give T cell receptor beta chains drawn from one sample of a study of prognosis after radiotherapy for stage I lung cancer. MiXCR, applied by TCRdb to the multiplex PCR reads, yields one record per CDR3 protein. The sample lists about 16,000 distinct CDR3 sequences; less than 55% were seen once. Sequencing used PBMCs, obtained before or after stereotactic body radiation therapy (not recorded which). Every receptor here comes from a donor older than 45 with non-small cell lung cancer. Both conserved end residues are part of each CDR3. The D gene is left open where the match is weak. Some rows mark clone size as missing; the rest say once, few, many or name a class of expanded clone.

v_gene	j_gene	abundance	d_gene	CDR3nt	CDR3aa
TRBV30	TRBJ2-7	.	.	TGTGCCTGGAGTAGGTCGCGGGTGTCCTACGAGCAGTACTTC	CAWSRSRVSYEQYF
TRBV20-1	TRBJ2-7	many	.	TGCAGTGCTAGAGGTGCAAGGGACTACGAGCAGTACTTC	CSARGARDYEQYF
TRBV20-1	TRBJ1-1	.	.	TGCAGTGCTAGTCGGGGTTGGACTGAAGCTTTCTTT	CSASRGWTEAFF
TRBV28	TRBJ1-5	medium-sized	TRBD1	TGTGCCAGCACCCGGGGAGGGGCAGGGGGCCAGCCCCAGCATTTT	CASTRGGAGGQPQHF
TRBV4-1	TRBJ2-3	many	TRBD2	TGCGCCAGCAGCCAAGATGTCAGCGGGAGGGTCACAGATACGCAGTATTTT	CASSQDVSGRVTDTQYF
TRBV7-9	TRBJ2-1	many	TRBD2	TGTGCCAGCAGCTATTTCGCGGGAGGGAATGAGCAGTTCTTC	CASSYFAGGNEQFF
TRBV6-1	TRBJ1-1	.	.	TGTGCCAGCAGTGACAGAGGATCCAGGGCGAACACTGAATCTTTCTTT	CASSDRGSRANTESFF
TRBV6-1	TRBJ1-1	many	.	TGTGCCAGCAGAGGACAAGGTGAAGCTTTCTTT	CASRGQGEAFF
TRBV27	TRBJ1-2	once	.	TGTGCCAGCATCTCCGCGGGGGAATGGGGTGGCTACACCTTC	CASISAGEWGGYTF
TRBV5-4	TRBJ2-2	few	TRBD2	TGTGCCAGCAGCGCCTTAACTAGCGGGAGGGCCTGGGACACCGGGGAGCTGTTTTTT	CASSALTSGRAWDTGELFF
TRBV27	TRBJ2-5	many	.	TGTGCCAGCAGTCCTCAGCGAGCGACAAGACATACCCAGTACTTC	CASSPQRATRHTQYF
TRBV12-3/TRBV12-4	TRBJ1-1	medium-sized	.	TGTGCCAGCAGTTTAGCCTCCGCGCTTCCGGGCACTGAAGCTTTCTTT	CASSLASALPGTEAFF
TRBV6-1	TRBJ2-7	once	.	TGTGCCAGCAGTGGGGGATGGGACGGTACCTACGAGCAGTACTTC	CASSGGWDGTYEQYF
TRBV6-4	TRBJ2-6	.	.	TGTGCCAGCAGTGGGTCAGGTGGAACTTCCTCTGGGGCCAACGTCCTGACTTTC	CASSGSGGTSSGANVLTF
TRBV6-2/TRBV6-3	TRBJ2-7	.	.	TGTGCCAGCAGTTATCTCCTTGGGGGGTACGAGCAGTACTTC	CASSYLLGGYEQYF
TRBV28	TRBJ1-5	many	.	TGTGCCAGCAGTTGGAGGCCGGGGAGTCAGCCCCAGCATTTT	CASSWRPGSQPQHF
TRBV18	TRBJ2-7	many	TRBD1	TGTGCCAGCTCACCGGAGGTAGGACAGGGTGCCGAGCAGTACTTC	CASSPEVGQGAEQYF
TRBV28	TRBJ2-3	.	.	TGTGCCAGCAGCGATTCAGGGCGTTGGACAGATACGCAGTATTTT	CASSDSGRWTDTQYF
TRBV19	TRBJ1-6	.	TRBD1	TGTGCCAGTAGCGAAACAGGGGGCAATTCACCCCTCCACTTT	CASSETGGNSPLHF
TRBV20-1	TRBJ2-2	many	.	TGCAGTGCTTTTCGCGGGACCTCGCTTAACACCGGGGAGCTGTTTTTT	CSAFRGTSLNTGELFF
TRBV5-6	TRBJ2-6	many	TRBD1	TGTGCCAGCAGCTCCCGACAGGGGGCGCCGGGGGCCAACGTCCTGACTTTC	CASSSRQGAPGANVLTF
TRBV6-2/TRBV6-3	TRBJ2-3	.	.	TGTGCCAGCAGTTACGGGCTCGGGGGGCGCCCAGATACGCAGTATTTT	CASSYGLGGRPDTQYF
TRBV6-1	TRBJ2-5	.	.	TGTGCCAGCAGCCTACGTATCCAAGAGACCCAGTACTTC	CASSLRIQETQYF
TRBV6-1	TRBJ2-2	.	TRBD1	TGTGCCAGCGGACAGGGCAGGGGTGGCGGGGAGCTGTTTTTT	CASGQGRGGGELFF
TRBV4-2	TRBJ2-1	.	.	TGTGCCAGCAGTGGACAGTGGGCCGATAATGAGCAGTTCTTC	CASSGQWADNEQFF
TRBV7-2	TRBJ1-5	.	.	TGTGCCAGCAGCTCGGAACAGAATCAGCCCCAGCATTTT	CASSSEQNQPQHF
TRBV6-1	TRBJ1-2	.	TRBD1	TGTGCCAGCAGTCAAGAACAGGGGGCCGGTGGCTACACCTTC	CASSQEQGAGGYTF
TRBV6-2/TRBV6-3	TRBJ2-7	few	TRBD2	TGTGCCAGCAGTTACCAACCGGGGGGAACCTACGAGCAGTACTTC	CASSYQPGGTYEQYF
TRBV7-9	TRBJ1-2	.	.	TGTGCCAGCAACTTAAACCCTAACTATGGCTACGCCTTC	CASNLNPNYGYAF
TRBV13	TRBJ2-3	many	TRBD2	TGTGCCAGCAGCTTCCGACTAGCGGGGGCTACAGATACGCAGTATTTT	CASSFRLAGATDTQYF
TRBV28	TRBJ1-2	.	TRBD1	TGTGCCAGCAGTTCATCGGGGACAGCAACAATGAGGAGCTATGGCTACACCTTC	CASSSSGTATMRSYGYTF
TRBV9	TRBJ1-1	many	.	TGTGCCAGCAGCGTAGGGTCCCTAGGGAACACTGAAGCTTTCTTT	CASSVGSLGNTEAFF
TRBV2	TRBJ2-7	many	TRBD2	TGTGCCAGCAGTGAAGGCCCGACTAGCGGGGGCACCTACGAGCAGTACTTC	CASSEGPTSGGTYEQYF
TRBV6-1	TRBJ1-5	.	.	TGTGCCAGCAGTGACGGGGGCACCAATCAGCCCCAGAATTTT	CASSDGGTNQPQNF
TRBV4-1	TRBJ2-1	many	.	TGCGCCAGCAGCCCGGACCGGAGCTCCTACAATGAGCAGTTCTTC	CASSPDRSSYNEQFF